Presented here are 12 T cell receptor beta chains from one specimen sequenced in a study of blood T cell repertoires in COVID-19 (dated by TCRdb to about 2020). Preparation of the library involved the immunoSEQ multiplex PCR assay. This immuneACCESS table, as held by TCRdb, lists in-frame sequences with V and J called but not all clones. Of the missing ones, under half trace to an unresolved V gene in checked studies; the others have no known cause. The sample data list 160,000 or so clones, and over 75% of these were observed just once. The ten largest clones take up 6.5% to 8% of the sample. Sequencing was carried out using PBMCs or T cells enriched from blood (not recorded which). These receptors were collected from a woman between 45 and 60 years old who had recovered from COVID-19.

The rearrangement joins TRBV27 to TRBJ2-1, with 13 positions matching TRBD2. The CDR3 totals 18 residues. CDR1 MNHEY and CDR2 SMNVEV come from the germline V gene (reference sequence). With V trimmed by 2 bases and J by 7 bases, 11 bases remained unmatched. CDR3 coding DNA: TGTGCCAGCAGTTTACAACGACTAGCGGGGGGTATACCGAATGAGCAGTTCTTC. It translates to CASSLQRLAGGIPNEQFF.

This clone appeared a few times. The J gene is TRBJ2-1, the V gene TRBV12-3 or TRBV12-4, with D possibly being TRBD1 (6 bases). Deletions cut 6 bases from V and 4 bases from J, with 10 bases between. This CDR3 has 13 amino acids. CDR3 amino acids: CASRGGGYNEQFF. CDR3 DNA sequence: TGTGCCAGCAGAGGGGGTGGGTACAATGAGCAGTTCTTC.

This clone was seen a few times. This chain connects TRBV4-3 to TRBJ1-6; TRBD1 agrees at 8 bases. The J segment lost 11 bases and the V segment lost 0 bases, leaving 6 bases of the junction unmatched. CDR1 is LGHNA, CDR2 YSLEER, per germline. The CDR3 has 15 amino acids. The CDR3, as DNA: TGCGCCAGCAGCCAAGATGGACAGGGTCACGCACCCCTCCACTTT. This encodes CASSQDGQGHAPLHF.

The CDR3 bases are TGTGCCAGCAGCCCAGGGATCCACGAGCAGTACTTC. Translating it yields CASSPGIHEQYF. V and J are TRBV5-4 and TRBJ2-7; D possibly corresponds to TRBD1 (5 bases). Trimming shortened V by 4 bases and J by 5 bases, and 10 bases separated the two germline ends. The CDR3 loop spans 12 amino acids. CDR1 and CDR2 from the germline V gene are SGHNT and YYREEE (reference sequence).

This clone has a handful of counts. The V call is TRBV14, the J call TRBJ1-6; tentatively, D is TRBD1 (5 bases). V was shortened by 6 bases and J by 7 bases, with 10 bases between the two germline ends. In germline, CDR1 is SGHDN, CDR2 FVKESK. CDR3 length: 13 residues. CDR3 protein: CASRAQGNSPLHF. The CDR3 DNA reads TGTGCCAGCAGAGCGCAGGGCAATTCACCCCTCCACTTT.

This clone was recorded once. J is TRBJ2-2 and V is TRBV4-3; TRBD2 matches 8 bases. The CDR3 sequence is 16 residues long. The J segment lost 3 bases and the V segment lost 4 bases, leaving 7 bases of the junction unmatched. Germline V CDR1 and CDR2: LGHNA, YSLEER. CDR3 amino acids: CASSRRGGRDTGELFF. CDR3 nucleotides: TGCGCCAGCAGCCGTCGGGGGGGCCGGGACACCGGGGAGCTGTTTTTT.

This sequence joins TRBV3-1 (or the pseudogene TRBV3-2) and TRBJ2-1; no reliable D call. The CDR3 length is 11 residues. V gave up 6 bases and J gave up 6 bases, with 6 bases separating them. Germline V gene data show CDR1 as LGHDT and CDR2 as YNNKEL (reference sequence). CDR3 nucleotide sequence: TGTGCCAGCAGACTAACCAATGAGCAGTTCTTC. Translated: CASRLTNEQFF.

The chain couples TRBV18 to TRBJ1-6, with 8 bases identical to TRBD1. Germline-derived CDR1 and CDR2 are KGHSH and LQKENI. The CDR3 sequence is 17 residues long. Unmatched junction bases numbered 9, after V lost 2 bases and J lost 6 bases. In nucleotides, the CDR3 is TGTGCCAGCTCACCAGCAGAGGCAGGGGGCTCTAATTCACCCCTCCACTTT. It specifies CASSPAEAGGSNSPLHF.

A remark on this clone: This specimen includes other DNA sequences encoding the same CDR3. This rearrangement joins TRBV7-9 to TRBJ1-1; D perhaps matches TRBD1 (5 bases). CDR1 and CDR2 from the germline V gene are SEHNR and FQNEAQ (reference sequence). Trimming took off 3 bases at V and 0 bases at J, with 5 bases between the two ends. The CDR3 is 13 amino acids. The CDR3: CASSLTVNTEAFF. The CDR3 region has the DNA TGTGCCAGCAGCTTGACAGTGAACACTGAAGCTTTCTTT.

This chain uses TRBV6-2 or TRBV6-3 with TRBJ2-3; D unresolved. The CDR3 runs to 12 residues. Germline CDR1 is MNHEY and CDR2 is SVGEGT. Trimming took 0 bases from V and 6 from J, leaving 4 bases between them. The CDR3 protein is CASSYSGDTQYF. The CDR3 DNA follows: TGTGCCAGCAGTTACTCCGGGGATACGCAGTATTTT.

This CDR3 reads CASSFRTRGPNSPLHF. The CDR3 DNA reads as TGTGCCAGCAGTTTCCGTACCAGGGGGCCTAATTCACCCCTCCACTTT. This chain uses TRBV6-5 with TRBJ1-6, with 8 nucleotides matching TRBD1. J gave up 6 bases and V 4 bases, and 8 bases lay outside the gene matches. The CDR3 has 16 amino acids. Germline CDR1 and CDR2: MNHEY and SVGAGI.

The V and J genes are TRBV7-8 and TRBJ2-7; 7 bases line up with TRBD1. Per the germline V gene, CDR1 is SGHVS and CDR2 is FQNEAQ. With 3 bases clipped from V and 7 bases from J, the junction kept 9 bases outside the gene matches. This CDR3 has 14 amino acids. The CDR3 bases are TGTGCCAGCAGCTTGGCGTGGGACAGCATTGAGCAGTACTTC. Translation: CASSLAWDSIEQYF.